This T cell receptor (beta chain) is drawn from a study of T cells in tumors after PD-1 blockade (dated by TCRdb to the late 2010s). About the study as a whole: Patients with prior checkpoint blockade, systemic immunosuppressant use, or recent radiotherapy or other anti-cancer therapy within 4 weeks were excluded. Paired single-cell RNA and TCR sequencing was done in the study on site-matched tumors from patients with BCC or SCC, both before and after anti-PD-1 therapy. On average, tumor samples yielded more than 20,000 TCR templates (range about 500-100,000) and 6,000 or so unique clonotypes, 15 to 25-fold deeper than single-cell TCR sequencing. While on anti-PD-1 treatment, some of the patients also continued taking daily vismodegib 150 mg. RECIST version 1.1 was the standard used to evaluate clinical response. Treatment consisted of either cemiplimab 350 mg every 2 weeks or pembrolizumab 200 mg every 3 weeks.

According to the study, the label for this sample's time point signals: second of two post-therapy site-matched biopsies roughly 2 months apart. Before and after PD-1 blockade, tumor biopsies came from the same primary tumor, making the samples site-matched. Genomic DNA extracted from tumor biopsies or peripheral blood was used for bulk TCRbeta sequencing, with input ranging from 616 ng to 6,004 ng. Bulk TCRbeta sequencing was performed on remaining biopsy material to increase sensitivity for rare clonotypes compared with single-cell TCR sequencing. Every patient had histologically proven advanced or metastatic basal or squamous cell carcinoma and was a poor candidate for surgical resection. Of the approximately ten patients making up the basal cell carcinoma cohort, roughly eight underwent bulk tumor TCR sequencing. Fresh biopsies were taken from the primary tumor site, and part of the biopsy material was kept in RNAlater for exome and bulk TCR sequencing.

For this clone: The antigen this receptor binds is unknown. Base qualities are not provided; no much larger clone lies one nucleotide away.

The paper's findings and limits, for the study overall: Clonal replacement appeared only between pre- and post-treatment samples, not between two pre-treatment samples, arguing against biopsy timing or location artifacts. About 38% of TCR clonotypes from the tumor were detected in blood, and certain novel exhausted tumor clones were present in blood collected before treatment, which suggests recruitment from the periphery. Where the novel T cell clones came from was not determined, and possible sources could include lymphoid organs or rare unexpanded clones inside the tumor or in the tumor periphery. Most exhausted CD8+ clones that expanded after therapy were novel clonotypes not detected before treatment, suggesting clonal replacement instead of reinvigoration of pre-existing clones.

Deep TCRbeta sequencing was performed with the immunoSEQ platform. The original methods were these. For further analysis, only productive rearrangements were exported from the immunoSEQ Analyzer. Clones with significant expansion or contraction between timepoints were called with a two-sided binomial test at Bonferroni-corrected P below 0.01. T cell phenotypes were assigned to bulk TCRbeta clonotypes by matching the clonotypes to single-cell RNA+TCR-seq clones with the same TCRbeta sequence. Clone enrichment in tumor was computed as tumor frequency divided by PBMC frequency from bulk TCR sequencing. TCRs were sorted with GLIPH into specificity groups, meaning clusters of distinct TCRs that share CDR3 motifs and likely recognize common antigens. TCRdb retrieved this table from immuneACCESS and kept in-frame rearrangements only. Not all clones are present; in checked studies, unresolved V genes account for under half, and no reason is known for the remainder. D and trimming come from the DNA, and the V and J calls and clone size come from that table. The table for this sample lists some 8,200 clones; 62% of them were counted only once. Of the sample, roughly an eighth is held by the ten largest clones.

The TCR sequence derives from a human donor with basal cell carcinoma. Here the sequenced sample was tumor tissue, taken after anti-PD-1 treatment.

The DNA is TGTGCCAGCTCACCGATGGGACTAGCTGTAGATACGCAGTATTTT. It encodes CASSPMGLAVDTQYF. The receptor chain draws on TRBV18 and TRBJ2-3; the central 9 bases match TRBD2. The germline V gene gives CDR1 as KGHSH and CDR2 as LQKENI. Germline trimming: 3 bases from V, 5 bases from J; junction bases outside gene matches: 6. The CDR3 numbers 15 residues from cysteine through phenylalanine. Only the CDR3 DNA stays, 45 bases, in frame from base 1.